The T cell receptor (beta chain) under discussion was sequenced for a study of TIL therapy for anti-PD-1-resistant metastatic lung cancer (dated by TCRdb to the early 2020s). In the study overall: Tumors were harvested before any PD-1/PD-L1 blockade; patients then received nivolumab, and those progressing received lymphodepletion, expanded TIL infusion and IL-2. A median age of approximately 50 years (range roughly 38-75) and a median tumor PD-L1 proportion score of about 5.4% were recorded among enrolled patients. The cohort was composed predominantly of lung adenocarcinoma, with a handful of EGFR-mutant and two ALK-rearranged tumors included, and half of patients were identified as current or former smokers. A median non-synonymous tumor mutation burden of 1.5 mutations per megabase was determined across the cohort by whole-exome sequencing. T cell receptor beta sequencing of tumor and peripheral blood served to follow clonotypes across the tumor, the expanded TIL product, and serial blood samples. On the study overall, not on this receptor specifically: The study protocol defined all tumor marker inferences as exploratory. Generalizability was limited because the cohort was highly selected, with more treatment-naive, never-smoker and oncogene-addicted patients included than is typical. Infused TIL clonotypes partially replaced the baseline peripheral repertoire then decayed over months, with no apparent association between persistence and response.

The immunoSEQ v3 hsTCRB kit was used to amplify TCR beta CDR3 regions from genomic DNA through bias-controlled multiplex PCR. TCR libraries were sequenced on an Illumina NextSeq 500 to 2 million to 2.5 million read pairs for survey level or 5-6 million for deep level. On the authors' methods: The immunoSEQ Analyzer software assigned V, D and J genes, filtered out non-productive sequences, and reported clonality. To compare repertoires between infused TIL and blood, productive Simpson clonality was used along with the Morisita overlap index of productive TRB rearrangements. Absolute clonotype counts in blood were estimated as lymphocyte count times CD3+ fraction times the clone's productive frequency. Held by TCRdb, this immuneACCESS table contains in-frame sequences only and omits some clones. Under half of the omission traces to an unresolved V gene where checked; the cause of the rest is unknown. V and J calls and clone size come straight from that table; D and trimming were deduced from the DNA. Counted in this sample were 18,000 or so clones; 80% to 90% of them appeared once. The top ten hold roughly 2% of the sample.

The time point label of this sample denotes: pre-treatment sample, taken before nivolumab and TIL therapy. Adults with stage 4 NSCLC were enrolled from late 2017 to early 2020 in a dual-center phase I trial. Samples came from a single-arm, open-label phase I trial of tumor-infiltrating lymphocyte therapy with nivolumab in advanced non-small cell lung cancer. Mononuclear cells from blood collected in EDTA tubes were isolated on a Ficoll gradient and snap-frozen as pellets, and DNA was then extracted using a Qiagen mini-prep kit. CDR1 and CDR2, per the germline V gene, are SNHLY and FYNNEI. The CDR3 covers 13 residues, taking in both the cysteine and the phenylalanine. Only the CDR3 DNA stays, 39 bases, in frame from base 1. Comment on this clone: The antigen it recognizes is unknown. Base qualities were left out, and no much larger clone turns up one base away.

The sequenced sample was blood, obtained at baseline. The receptor was isolated from a person aged 25 to 80 with non-small cell lung cancer. The rearranged chain carries TRBV2 and TRBJ2-1; no D segment can be confidently identified. The nucleotides read TGTGCAGACCCAGGTGGGGTAGACAATGAGCAGTTCTTC. This codes for CADPGGVDNEQFF.